This T cell receptor beta chain was identified during a study of cytomegalovirus exposure and HLA in healthy donors. Data came from immunoSEQ multiplex PCR; TCRdb stores just in-frame clones and leaves some out. Seen here are roughly 180,000 clones, about 80% observed once, and the top ten hold roughly 7%. For this clone: Its specificity is not known.

From germline, CDR1 is MGHRA and CDR2 YSYEKL. The CDR3 totals 15 residues. V lost 4 bases to trimming and J lost 0 bases; unmatched junction nucleotides: 5. Broader study findings: High sensitivity and specificity were reportedly achieved when the classifier diagnosed cytomegalovirus status. The TCR clusters that emerged in the first cohort tended, a later analysis found, to co-occur in the 120 or so validation repertoires.

This clonotype was sampled from a man between 18 and 35 years old in good health and CMV-seropositive. The specimen sequenced was PBMCs. The chain has TRBV4-1 and TRBJ1-1; 7 bases line up with TRBD1. The CDR3 region has the DNA TGCGCCAGCAGCCTCAGACAGGGTGTGAACACTGAAGCTTTCTTT. Its protein product is CASSLRQGVNTEAFF.